This TCR beta chain originates from a study of cytotoxic CD8 clonotypes in ibrutinib-treated CLL. Across the study: Some 10 relapsed/refractory, over 14 treatment-naive; around 18 IGHV unmutated. General study results and limits: Clonality increased with ibrutinib response but returned toward baseline at progression. Public clonotypes proved infrequent, and on treatment they shrank or remained steady.

This CDR3 comprises 15 residues. The V and J ends lost 0 bases and 6 bases respectively, with 12 bases between them. CDR1 is SGDLS, CDR2 YYNGEE, per germline. Clones were sequenced by immunoSEQ multiplex PCR, and TCRdb holds only the in-frame ones, with some missing. The sample records around 25,000 clones, around 74% being singletons. This clone was recorded many times. Antigen unknown. The sample here was PBMCs, taken at disease progression, from a patient treated with ibrutinib. This rearrangement joins TRBV9 to TRBJ2-2; D unclear. The clonotype comes from a human donor with chronic lymphocytic leukemia. The CDR3 reads CASSVGVGVAGELFF. The CDR3 DNA reads as TGTGCCAGCAGCGTAGGGGTTGGGGTCGCCGGGGAGCTGTTTTTT.